The 32 T cell receptor beta chains below all came from one sample that was sequenced in a study of shared clonotypes between healthy human individuals. Assay: immunoSEQ multiplex PCR; the TCRdb copy retains only in-frame clones and omits some. The sample lists about 1 million clones, about 75% seen once, with roughly 1.5% in the top ten. Sequenced sample: memory CD4+ T cells sorted from blood. Subset meaning: CD45RA-negative fraction. The receptors shown here come from a young man in good health.

V is TRBV6-6 and J is TRBJ2-1; D possibly matches TRBD1 or TRBD2 (5 bases each). Germline CDR1 is MNHNY and CDR2 is SVGAGI (reference sequence). The CDR3 contains 14 residues. Trimming pared 5 bases from V and 8 bases from J, leaving 16 bases between. For the CDR3, the DNA is TGTGCCAGCAGTGTGGGGGTGAGAGTTGATGAGCAGTTCTTC. This sequence encodes CASSVGVRVDEQFF.

In regard to this clone: A far bigger clonotype differs at one base, so this is likely a read error. The rearrangement joins TRBV19 to TRBJ2-5; D may be TRBD2 (6 bases). Per germline, CDR1 LNHDA and CDR2 SQIVND (reference sequence). There are 15 residues in the CDR3. The CDR3 is CASSIDPGLIETRYF. The CDR3 nucleotides read TGTGCCAGTAGTATAGATCCGGGACTCATCGAGACCCGGTACTTC.

The genes are TRBV6-4 and TRBJ2-1, with TRBD2 matching over 12 bases. CDR1 MRHNA and CDR2 SNTAGT come from the germline V gene. The CDR3 length is 14 residues. V lost 6 bases, J lost 6 bases, and 3 bases stayed unmatched. CDR3 amino acids: CASRASGGANEQFF. CDR3 coding DNA: TGTGCCAGCAGGGCTAGCGGGGGGGCCAATGAGCAGTTCTTC.

In this sample, this clone turned up once. This sequence joins TRBV7-2 and TRBJ2-7; the match to TRBD2 covers 10 bases. The CDR3 is 15 amino acids. The V segment lost 1 base and the J segment 4 bases; nucleotides outside the gene matches: 4. Germline CDR1 SGHTA, CDR2 FQGNSA. The CDR3: CASSLDLAGVYEQYF. In nucleotides, the CDR3 is TGTGCCAGCAGCTTAGATCTAGCGGGAGTATACGAGCAGTACTTC.

The chain joins TRBV19 to TRBJ1-1, with a weak D call TRBD1 (5 bases). This CDR3 spans 12 amino acids. V was pared by 7 bases and J by 8 bases, with 14 bases between. Germline-derived CDR1 and CDR2 are LNHDA and SQIVND (reference sequence). CDR3 residues: CASNPWQGEAFF. CDR3 DNA sequence: TGTGCCAGTAACCCCTGGCAGGGCGAAGCTTTCTTT.

Only a few counts were recorded for this clone. The V and J genes are TRBV18 and TRBJ1-6, with 9 bases identical to TRBD1. The V segment lost 1 base and the J segment 8 bases; nucleotides outside the gene matches: 0. The CDR3 runs to 14 residues. Looked up from germline, CDR1 is KGHSH and CDR2 is LQKENI. The CDR3 DNA sequence: TGTGCCAGCTCACCACGGGACAGGGATTCACCCCTCCACTTT. Protein sequence: CASSPRDRDSPLHF.

The V and J genes are TRBV19 and TRBJ2-5; a weak D match, TRBD2 (6 bases). Germline V lookup: CDR1 LNHDA, CDR2 SQIVND (reference sequence). CDR3 length: 16 residues. Between the trimmed V and J ends, which lost 7 bases and 2 bases, there was a span of 20 bases. The CDR3 here is CASTGTGGRWQETQYF. CDR3 sequence (DNA): TGTGCCAGTACCGGAACCGGGGGTAGATGGCAAGAGACCCAGTACTTC.

This clone showed up many times. The chain has TRBV6-6 and TRBJ2-5; the D gene is possibly TRBD1 (6 bases). V was shortened by 5 bases and J by 4 bases, with 14 bases between the two germline ends. The CDR3 contains 14 residues. Germline-derived CDR1 and CDR2 are MNHNY and SVGAGI (reference sequence). The CDR3 here is CASSVLGGRETQYF. The CDR3 nucleotides read TGTGCCAGCAGTGTGCTTGGGGGCCGAGAGACCCAGTACTTC.

Of note for this clone: The sample contains more than one DNA sequence encoding this CDR3. V usage is TRBV5-1 and J usage is TRBJ1-1; D possibly corresponds to TRBD1 (5 bases). The CDR3 is 15 residues long. Germline V CDR1 and CDR2: SGHRS, YFSETQ. The V gene lost 2 bases and the J gene lost 1 base, with 12 bases spanning the gap. CDR3 amino acids: CASSFFGGQNTEAFF. The CDR3 coding sequence is TGCGCCAGCAGCTTTTTCGGGGGTCAGAACACTGAAGCTTTCTTT.

This chain connects TRBV28 to TRBJ1-1; D is unclear. Deletions cut 2 bases from V and 0 bases from J, with 7 bases between. This CDR3 has 14 residues. Germline values: CDR1 MDHEN, CDR2 SYDVKM. CDR3 region: CASSLSVMNTEAFF. The CDR3, as DNA: TGTGCCAGCAGTTTAAGCGTCATGAACACTGAAGCTTTCTTT.

CDR3 nucleotide sequence: TGTGCCAGCAGCGCCGGGACTATCTCCTACAATGAGCAGTTCTTC. Encoded protein: CASSAGTISYNEQFF. This sequence joins TRBV5-8 and TRBJ2-1; 7 positions agree with TRBD2. CDR3 length: 15 amino acids. Germline CDR1 reads SGHTS; CDR2 reads YDEGEE. The V gene end was trimmed by 4 bases and the J gene end by 0 bases; junction bases not matched to a gene: 4.

J is TRBJ2-5 and V is TRBV2; 11 nucleotides align to TRBD1. The CDR3 has 13 amino acids. The J segment lost 6 bases and the V segment lost 10 bases, leaving 7 bases of the junction unmatched. Germline V gives CDR1 SNHLY, CDR2 FYNNEI. The CDR3 is CAIDGQGAKTQYF. The DNA of the CDR3 is TGTGCCATCGATGGACAGGGGGCAAAGACCCAGTACTTC.

The rearrangement uses TRBV5-6 and TRBJ2-4; 12 nucleotides line up with TRBD2. CDR3 length: 16 amino acids. Germline V gene lookup returns CDR1 SGHDT and CDR2 YYEEEE. The V and J ends lost 0 bases and 4 bases, in that order; junction bases with no gene match: 2. The DNA for the CDR3 is TGTGCCAGCAGCTTGGGACTAGCGGGAGTGAAAAACATTCAGTACTTC. Protein product: CASSLGLAGVKNIQYF.

The CDR3 bases are TGCAGCGTTGGTTCCGGTGGAGTAGCGGCTACGACAGATACGCAGTATTTT. Translation: CSVGSGGVAATTDTQYF. The rearrangement uses TRBV29-1 and TRBJ2-3; D perhaps matches TRBD2 (6 bases). In germline, CDR1 is SQVTM, CDR2 ANQGSEA. Trimming pared 4 bases from V and 3 bases from J, leaving 23 bases between. There are 17 residues in the CDR3.

The chain couples TRBV5-5 to TRBJ2-7; the match to TRBD1 covers 7 bases. Per the germline V gene, CDR1 is SGHKS and CDR2 is YYEKEE (reference sequence). The J segment lost 2 bases and the V segment lost 2 bases, leaving 1 base of the junction unmatched. The CDR3 runs 13 residues. The CDR3 protein is CASSFGTAYEQYF. As DNA, the CDR3 is TGTGCCAGCAGCTTTGGGACAGCCTACGAGCAGTACTTC.

The J gene is TRBJ2-3, the V gene TRBV6-1; D might be TRBD1 (7 bases). The germline V and J ends were trimmed by 3 bases and 2 bases, with 15 bases remaining between them. The V gene's germline CDR1 is MNHNS and CDR2 SASEGT. There are 16 residues in the CDR3. CDR3: CASSETGTGVTDTQYF. As DNA, the CDR3 is TGTGCCAGCAGTGAGACAGGGACGGGGGTCACAGATACGCAGTATTTT.

In the case of this clone: Different DNA sequences within this sample yield the same CDR3. V gene TRBV18 combines with J gene TRBJ2-5; D tentatively reads TRBD1 or TRBD2 (5 bases each). The length of the CDR3 is 14 residues. Germline CDR1 and CDR2: KGHSH and LQKENI. V gave up 4 bases and J gave up 2 bases, with 11 bases separating them. As DNA, the CDR3 is TGTGCCAGCTCACGAGGGACGGCGCAAGAGACCCAGTACTTC. Translating it yields CASSRGTAQETQYF.

This chain links TRBV5-1 with TRBJ2-5; a possible D gene is TRBD2 (7 bases). Germline values: CDR1 SGHRS, CDR2 YFSETQ. The ends were cut back, 4 bases at V and 5 bases at J, with 21 bases in the middle. The CDR3 totals 16 residues. CDR3 protein: CASSPLRGGGLETQYF. DNA for the CDR3: TGCGCCAGCAGCCCCTTAAGAGGGGGGGGCTTGGAGACCCAGTACTTC.

This clone was picked up a small number of times. The J gene is TRBJ1-2, the V gene TRBV14; no definite D call. Germline loops: CDR1 SGHDN, CDR2 FVKESK. Between the trimmed V and J ends, which lost 5 bases and 3 bases, there was a span of 22 bases. The CDR3 length is 17 residues. CDR3 DNA sequence: TGTGCCAGCAGCAGAGGTACTTCAGCTCGCTCCCACTATGGCTACACCTTC. Translation gives CASSRGTSARSHYGYTF.

Concerning this clone: Just one base apart from a much larger clone, this may be a read error. The sample has other DNA sequences that encode this CDR3 too. This rearrangement joins TRBV9 to TRBJ2-1; TRBD2 agrees at 14 bases. CDR3 length equals 16 residues. Germline loops: CDR1 SGDLS, CDR2 YYNGEE. Trimming removed 3 bases from V and 4 bases from J; junction bases left unmatched: 3. CDR3 sequence: CASSAGTSGSYNEQFF. The CDR3, as DNA: TGTGCCAGCAGCGCCGGGACTAGCGGGAGTTACAATGAGCAGTTCTTC.

A few counts support this clone. The CDR3 region has the DNA TGTGCCAGCACTTTGCGAGGGTTCCAAGAGACCCAGTACTTC. Its protein is CASTLRGFQETQYF. The rearrangement joins TRBV7-2 to TRBJ2-5; possibly TRBD2 for D (5 bases). The CDR3 has 14 amino acids. The V end was cut by 7 bases, the J end by 1 base, with 13 bases between. The germline gives CDR1 SGHTA, CDR2 FQGNSA.

This chain uses TRBV4-1 with TRBJ2-3; 8 bases are shared with TRBD2. The V segment lost 0 bases and the J segment 5 bases; nucleotides outside the gene matches: 7. This CDR3 contains 16 residues. Looked up from germline, CDR1 is MGHRA and CDR2 is YSYEKL. The CDR3 coding sequence is TGCGCCAGCAGCCAAGAGGCGGGGGGCGTCGGAGATACGCAGTATTTT. It encodes CASSQEAGGVGDTQYF.

Comments on this clone: Other DNA sequences within the sample encode an identical CDR3. The chain recombines TRBV19 with TRBJ2-3; no firm D call. Trimming took 5 bases from V and 4 from J, leaving 4 bases between them. CDR1 and CDR2 (germline): LNHDA, SQIVND (reference sequence). This CDR3 contains 11 residues. The DNA of the CDR3 is TGTGCCAGTAGTGCTGCAGATACGCAGTATTTT. As protein: CASSAADTQYF.

The V gene is TRBV30, the J gene TRBJ1-6; 7 positions match TRBD1. J gave up 0 bases and V 1 base, and 9 bases lay outside the gene matches. This CDR3 has 18 residues. The germline gives CDR1 GTSNPN, CDR2 SVGIG (reference sequence). The CDR3 coding sequence is TGTGCCTGGAGTGCCCGACAGGGAGCATACTCCTATAATTCACCCCTCCACTTT. Protein sequence: CAWSARQGAYSYNSPLHF.

The chain carries TRBV6-1 and TRBJ2-3; maybe TRBD1 (8 bases). This CDR3 region has 17 residues. Germline V gene sequence: CDR1 MNHNS, CDR2 SASEGT. With 0 bases removed from V and 5 bases from J, the gap between germline ends came to 18 bases. DNA for the CDR3: TGTGCCAGCAGTGAAGCTGGTGGACAGGGAGGGATAGATACGCAGTATTTT. It specifies CASSEAGGQGGIDTQYF.

The chain couples TRBV9 to TRBJ2-5; TRBD2 matches at 7 bases. In germline, CDR1 is SGDLS, CDR2 YYNGEE. The V and J ends lost 3 bases and 2 bases, in that order; junction bases with no gene match: 7. The CDR3 is 15 amino acids. CDR3 region: CASSAQSGAQETQYF. CDR3 sequence (DNA): TGTGCCAGCAGCGCCCAGAGCGGGGCTCAAGAGACCCAGTACTTC.

This chain links TRBV18 with TRBJ2-5; 7 bases agree with TRBD1. The CDR3 has 16 amino acids. Germline loops: CDR1 KGHSH, CDR2 LQKENI. After removal of 1 base from V and 4 bases from J, the junction contained 9 bases not matched to a gene. The CDR3 loop reads CASSPQGARLGETQYF. CDR3 coding DNA: TGTGCCAGCTCACCACAGGGGGCCCGTTTGGGAGAGACCCAGTACTTC.

This chain uses TRBV11-2 with TRBJ1-1; D is undetermined. Looked up from germline, CDR1 is SGHAT and CDR2 is FQNNGV. CDR3 size: 12 residues. Deletions cut 3 bases from V and 3 bases from J, with 5 bases between. This CDR3 is CASSFGYTEAFF. CDR3 nucleotide sequence: TGTGCCAGCAGCTTCGGGTACACTGAAGCTTTCTTT. The complete variable domain, with remaining parts taken from reference TRBV11-2 and TRBJ1-1, reads EAGVAQSPRYKIIEKRQSVAFWCNPISGHATLYWYQQILGQGPKLLIQFQNNGVVDDSQLPKDRFSAERLKGVDSTLKIQPAKLEDSAVYLCASSFGYTEAFFGQGTRLTVV.

The chain recombines TRBV6-6 with TRBJ2-1; the D gene is possibly TRBD2 (6 bases). V dropped 8 bases and J dropped 1 base, with 9 bases sitting between them. Germline CDR1 MNHNY, CDR2 SVGAGI (reference sequence). The CDR3 consists of 13 residues. The CDR3 DNA sequence: TGTGCCAGCGCTAGCGTATCCTACAATGAGCAGTTCTTC. The encoded protein is CASASVSYNEQFF.

The DNA of the CDR3 is TGTGCCATCAGTGGAGCCGGGACAGGAGGCGAGCAGTTCTTC. Translated, it gives CAISGAGTGGEQFF. The gene calls are TRBV10-3 and TRBJ2-1; 8 bases fit TRBD1. CDR3 length: 14 amino acids. CDR1 ENHRY and CDR2 SYGVKD come from the germline V gene. The J segment lost 10 bases and the V segment lost 4 bases, leaving 9 bases of the junction unmatched.

The V and J genes are TRBV5-4 and TRBJ1-1; D ambiguous. The V gene's germline CDR1 is SGHNT and CDR2 YYREEE (reference sequence). Trimming took off 1 base at V and 0 bases at J, with 13 bases between the two ends. The CDR3 totals 16 residues. The CDR3 DNA sequence: TGTGCCAGCAGCTTGAATGTACCCTCGATGAACACTGAAGCTTTCTTT. It specifies CASSLNVPSMNTEAFF.

CDR3 in DNA: TGCAGCGTTCTACCGGGACCCCAAGAGACCCAGTACTTC. Amino acid sequence: CSVLPGPQETQYF. The chain has TRBV29-1 and TRBJ2-5, with D tentatively TRBD1 or TRBD2 (5 bases each). Germline CDR1 SQVTM, CDR2 ANQGSEA. V was clipped by 5 bases and J by 1 base, with 11 bases between them. CDR3 length: 13 amino acids. Full variable domain (outside the CDR3, taken from reference TRBV29-1 and TRBJ2-5): SAVISQKPSRDICQRGTSLTIQCQVDSQVTMMFWYRQQPGQSLTLIATANQGSEATYESGFVIDKFPISRPNLTFSTLTVSNMSPEDSSIYLCSVLPGPQETQYFGPGTRLLVL.